Each of the 22 T cell receptor beta chains below was sequenced from the same sample in a study of memory CD4+ T cells and cytomegalovirus serostatus. Profiled with immunoSEQ multiplex PCR; TCRdb holds only in-frame clones, not every one. The profile shows some 57,000 clones, roughly 80% of them singletons. Single viable CD3+CD4+CD8-CD45RO+ cells were sorted as the memory CD4+ T cells. Source material: memory CD4+ T cells from blood. The receptors were sampled from an adult in good health and CMV-seronegative.

This sequence joins TRBV7-8 and TRBJ1-6; 7 bases agree with TRBD1. V was clipped by 1 base and J by 7 bases; unmatched bases: 7. This CDR3 is built from 16 residues. Germline V CDR1 and CDR2: SGHVS, FQNEAQ. The CDR3 bases are TGTGCCAGCAGCTTAGGACAGGGCGGATTAAATTCACCCCTCCACTTT. It specifies CASSLGQGGLNSPLHF.

This CDR3 is CASTPTGTPNTEAFF. The CDR3 coding sequence is TGTGCCAGCACCCCGACCGGGACACCAAACACTGAAGCTTTCTTT. The J gene is TRBJ1-1, the V gene TRBV28; TRBD1 is a possible D gene (6 bases). Trimming left V 7 bases short and J 2 bases short, with 17 bases between. The CDR3 runs to 15 residues. Germline loops: CDR1 MDHEN, CDR2 SYDVKM.

The chain joins TRBV29-1 to TRBJ2-1, with D tentatively TRBD1 (5 bases). Looked up from germline, CDR1 is SQVTM and CDR2 is ANQGSEA. The CDR3 runs to 11 residues. V lost 2 bases to trimming and J lost 9 bases, with 8 bases between them. The CDR3 spells CSVENRGEQFF. DNA for the CDR3: TGCAGCGTTGAAAATAGGGGTGAGCAGTTCTTC.

The table lists this clone with a count of one. The chain links TRBV2 to TRBJ2-3; 11 bases are a match to TRBD1. Germline V lookup: CDR1 SNHLY, CDR2 FYNNEI. This CDR3 is built from 15 residues. V trimming: 5 bases; J trimming: 4 bases; junction bases outside the gene matches: 5. The CDR3 nucleotides are TGTGCCAGCAGTATAGGACAGGGGGCGTCAGATACGCAGTATTTT. This codes for CASSIGQGASDTQYF.

The chain employs TRBV7-2 and TRBJ1-2, with D unclear. The V gene's germline CDR1 is SGHTA and CDR2 FQGNSA. V gave up 5 bases and J gave up 8 bases, with 12 bases separating them. The CDR3 runs to 12 residues. CDR3 sequence reads: CASSLTPWGYTF. The CDR3 DNA reads as TGTGCCAGCAGCCTGACTCCTTGGGGCTACACCTTC.

V is TRBV28 and J is TRBJ2-7; TRBD1 matches 8 bases. V dropped 7 bases and J dropped 5; count of bases not matched to a gene: 13. The CDR3 contains 15 residues. Germline lookup yields CDR1 MDHEN and CDR2 SYDVKM. CDR3: CASTLPDRELHEQYF. The CDR3 coding sequence is TGTGCCAGCACCCTCCCGGACAGGGAGTTGCACGAGCAGTACTTC.

The chain carries TRBV5-1 and TRBJ2-3; 9 bases line up with TRBD2. Germline CDR1 and CDR2: SGHRS and YFSETQ. Trimming at V came to 4 bases and at J to 5 bases, leaving 8 bases not matched to a gene. The CDR3 contains 15 residues. CDR3 protein: CASSLVRGGVDTQYF. DNA for the CDR3: TGCGCCAGCAGCCTTGTGCGGGGGGGCGTAGATACGCAGTATTTT. Filled out from reference TRBV5-1 and TRBJ2-3, the complete variable domain reads KAGVTQTPRYLIKTRGQQVTLSCSPISGHRSVSWYQQTPGQGLQFLFEYFSETQRNKGNFPGRFSGRQFSNSRSEMNVSTLELGDSALYLCASSLVRGGVDTQYFGPGTRLTVL.

This clone appeared a few times. The CDR3 bases are TGTGCCAGCAAACCCCTTTACCTATCGAGCTATGGCTACACCTTC. Translation gives CASKPLYLSSYGYTF. This rearrangement joins TRBV2 to TRBJ1-2, with no clear D. The germline gives CDR1 SNHLY, CDR2 FYNNEI. Trimming pared 7 bases from V and 4 bases from J, leaving 19 bases between. The length of the CDR3 is 15 residues.

The J gene is TRBJ1-5, the V gene TRBV6-1, with 11 bases matching TRBD1. This CDR3 has 18 residues. The germline V gene has CDR1 MNHNS and CDR2 SASEGT. J gave up 4 bases and V 3 bases, and 11 bases lay outside the gene matches. The CDR3 DNA sequence: TGTGCCAGCAGTGACCGGACAGGGGGCGGCCCCCTGAATCAGCCCCAGCATTTT. Its protein is CASSDRTGGGPLNQPQHF.

The rearrangement links TRBV11-2 to TRBJ2-3; 9 nucleotides align to TRBD2. CDR1 and CDR2 from the germline V gene are SGHAT and FQNNGV. The CDR3 runs to 17 residues. With 3 bases clipped from V and 4 bases from J, the junction kept 11 bases outside the gene matches. The CDR3 nucleotides are TGTGCCAGCAGCTTGGTACCCCCGCGGGAGGGACCAGATACGCAGTATTTT. It encodes CASSLVPPREGPDTQYF.

The chain is built from TRBV7-9 and TRBJ1-2; D perhaps matches TRBD1 (6 bases). The V and J ends lost 3 bases and 3 bases respectively, with 11 bases between them. This CDR3 has 14 residues. Looked up from germline, CDR1 is SEHNR and CDR2 is FQNEAQ (reference sequence). The chain's CDR3 is CASSLRGSDYGYTF. As DNA, the CDR3 is TGTGCCAGCAGCTTGAGGGGGTCGGACTATGGCTACACCTTC.

This chain joins TRBV7-9 and TRBJ1-2; possibly TRBD1 for D (5 bases). V was clipped by 4 bases and J by 4 bases, with 16 bases between them. The CDR3 has 15 residues. Germline V gives CDR1 SEHNR, CDR2 FQNEAQ (reference sequence). Here the CDR3 reads CASSSDGRQIYGYTF. The CDR3 bases are TGTGCCAGCAGCTCAGACGGACGACAGATCTATGGCTACACCTTC.

The chain employs TRBV6-1 and TRBJ2-7, with D hard to call. Germline CDR1 MNHNS, CDR2 SASEGT. The V end was cut by 1 base, the J end by 5 bases, with 3 bases between. The CDR3 has 11 residues. The DNA for the CDR3 is TGTGCCAGCAGTGAAGTCGACGAGCAGTACTTC. This encodes CASSEVDEQYF.

The chain carries TRBV19 and TRBJ2-1; 9 positions match TRBD1. J lost 6 bases, V lost 9 bases, and 9 bases had no gene match. CDR1 is LNHDA and CDR2 is SQIVND in the germline V gene (reference sequence). The CDR3 has 14 residues. The CDR3 spells CASLDRGFTNEQFF. The CDR3 nucleotides read TGTGCCAGCTTGGACAGGGGCTTTACCAATGAGCAGTTCTTC. The complete variable domain, with remaining parts taken from reference TRBV19 and TRBJ2-1, reads DGGITQSPKYLFRKEGQNVTLSCEQNLNHDAMYWYRQDPGQGLRLIYYSQIVNDFQKGDIAEGYSVSREKKESFPLTVTSAQKNPTAFYLCASLDRGFTNEQFFGPGTRLTVL.

This clone was counted a single time. CDR3 coding DNA: TGTGCCAGCTCACCACCGCTTTGGAGCTACGAGCAGTACTTC. Protein sequence: CASSPPLWSYEQYF. This sequence joins TRBV18 and TRBJ2-7; D gene unclear. This CDR3 is 14 amino acids long. Per germline, CDR1 KGHSH and CDR2 LQKENI. Trimming stripped 0 bases from V and 3 bases from J, with 9 bases between.

DNA for the CDR3: TGCGCCAGCAGCCAAGATCGGAGAGGCGGGCAGGGGAGCCACGAGCAGTACTTC. It is translated as CASSQDRRGGQGSHEQYF. The gene calls are TRBV4-1 and TRBJ2-7, with D perhaps TRBD1 (6 bases). From germline, CDR1 is MGHRA and CDR2 YSYEKL. V lost 0 bases to trimming and J lost 5 bases, with 23 bases between them. The CDR3 has 18 amino acids.

The count of this clone is one. V is TRBV6-5 and J is TRBJ2-1; 10 nucleotides agree with TRBD2. The CDR3 totals 13 residues. Trimming took 8 bases from V and 9 from J; bases not matched to a gene: 7. Per the germline V gene, CDR1 is MNHEY and CDR2 is SVGAGI. This CDR3 is CASARLAGREQFF. The CDR3 nucleotides read TGTGCCAGCGCGAGACTAGCGGGTCGTGAGCAGTTCTTC.

The chain joins TRBV28 to TRBJ2-2, with D unclear. CDR1 is MDHEN and CDR2 is SYDVKM in the germline V gene. The CDR3 contains 13 residues. Between the trimmed V and J ends, which lost 0 bases and 5 bases, there was a span of 4 bases. The CDR3 DNA reads TGTGCCAGCAGTTTATGGACAACCGGGGAGCTGTTTTTT. Translating gives CASSLWTTGELFF.

The genes are TRBV10-3 and TRBJ2-1, with 8 bases that match TRBD2. Trimming removed 4 bases from V and 4 bases from J; junction bases left unmatched: 3. This CDR3 has 14 residues. Per germline, CDR1 ENHRY and CDR2 SYGVKD. This CDR3 is CAISGGTRYNEQFF. CDR3 in DNA: TGTGCCATCAGTGGGGGGACTAGATACAATGAGCAGTTCTTC.

This clone was counted a single time. The chain links TRBV7-8 to TRBJ2-1, with D tentatively TRBD2 (5 bases). Germline values: CDR1 SGHVS, CDR2 FQNEAQ. CDR3 length: 13 amino acids. V was clipped by 5 bases and J by 5 bases, with 10 bases between them. For the CDR3, the DNA is TGTGCCAGCAGCCGGGATAGGAACAATGAGCAGTTCTTC. Translating it yields CASSRDRNNEQFF.

V usage is TRBV6-5 and J usage is TRBJ2-3; D may match TRBD1 or TRBD2 (5 bases each). The CDR3 length is 13 residues. Germline V gene data show CDR1 as MNHEY and CDR2 as SVGAGI. V lost 10 bases and J lost 2, with 13 bases in between. The CDR3 loop is CAIRDQNTDTQYF. The CDR3 bases are TGTGCCATACGGGACCAGAACACAGATACGCAGTATTTT.

This chain uses TRBV11-3 with TRBJ1-1; D remains ambiguous. V lost 1 base, J lost 0 bases, and 3 bases lay in between. The CDR3 spans 13 residues. Germline V CDR1 and CDR2: SGHNT, YENEEA. The CDR3 nucleotides are TGTGCCAGCAGCTTAGCCTTGAACACTGAAGCTTTCTTT. It specifies CASSLALNTEAFF. Full variable domain (missing parts from reference TRBV11-3 and TRBJ1-1): EAGVVQSPRYKIIEKKQPVAFWCNPISGHNTLYWYLQNLGQGPELLIRYENEEAVDDSQLPKDRFSAERLKGVDSTLKIQPAELGDSAVYLCASSLALNTEAFFGQGTRLTVV.